These T cell receptor beta chains were read from a single sample in a study of beta chain features in type 1 diabetes. The table came from immunoSEQ multiplex PCR; TCRdb's copy has only in-frame clones and leaves some out. The table records fewer than 300,000 clones, 11% of them present only once. The sample comprised naive CD4+ T cells from blood. The receptors here all came from a man in his thirties or forties with type 1 diabetes. Each CDR3 is given with its conserved first and last residue. Fields, in order: J gene, clone size, V gene, D gene, CDR3 DNA, CDR3 protein. The D gene is left open where the match is weak. Expanded clones get a size class; other rows say once, few or many, or leave the size out.

>TRBJ1-4|.|TRBV7-8|.
TGTGCCAGCAGCTTAACCCAAAACGGGGGAAAACTGTTTTTT
CASSLTQNGGKLFF
>TRBJ2-2|few|TRBV2|.
TGTGCCAGCAGTGCGAAAGGGGACACCGGGGAGCTGTTTTTT
CASSAKGDTGELFF
>TRBJ2-7|.|TRBV13|.
TGTGCCAGCAGTTCGGCGGGGGCTACCCACGAGCAGTACTTC
CASSSAGATHEQYF
>TRBJ2-7|once|TRBV5-4|.
TGTGCCAGCAGCGGGCTGTACGAGCAGTACTTC
CASSGLYEQYF
>TRBJ1-2|.|TRBV7-2|.
TGTGCCAGCAGCTTAGTTGGTCAGGGAAGCTATGGCTACACCTTC
CASSLVGQGSYGYTF
>TRBJ2-1|few|TRBV7-8|.
TGTGCCAGCAGCTTATCCCGACTAACCAGGGGCGAATCCTACAATGAGCAGTTCTTC
CASSLSRLTRGESYNEQFF
>TRBJ2-1|.|TRBV11-2|.
TGTGCCAGCAGCTTACAAGAGTACAATGAGCAGTTCTTC
CASSLQEYNEQFF
>TRBJ2-3|few|TRBV19|.
TGTGCCAGTAGTGTCTCAGGGGGCACAGATACGCAGTATTTT
CASSVSGGTDTQYF
>TRBJ2-2|few|TRBV27|TRBD1
TGTGCCAGCATTTGGACAGGGTTGGTCGGGGAGCTGTTTTTT
CASIWTGLVGELFF
>TRBJ2-7|few|TRBV7-8|TRBD1
TGTGCCAGCAGCTTAGCGGGGGACAGGGCGGCCTACGAGCAGTACTTC
CASSLAGDRAAYEQYF
>TRBJ1-1|few|TRBV21-1|.
TGTGCCAGCAGAGCGACCGGGACAGTTGACACTGAAGCTTTCTTT
CASRATGTVDTEAFF
>TRBJ2-7|.|TRBV4-2|TRBD2
TGTGCCAGCAGCTTCGGGGGGACCTCCTACGAGCAGTACTTC
CASSFGGTSYEQYF
>TRBJ2-5|few|TRBV5-1|.
TGCGCCAGCAGCTCCAACAAGCAAGAGACCCAGTACTTC
CASSSNKQETQYF
>TRBJ2-1|few|TRBV18|.
TGTGCCAGCTCACCAAGGACAGATCGGAATGAGCAGTTCTTC
CASSPRTDRNEQFF
>TRBJ2-3|.|TRBV29-1|.
TGCAGCGTCTCCTCGGGGGATACGCAGTATTTT
CSVSSGDTQYF
>TRBJ1-2|once|TRBV4-1|.
TGCGCCAGCAGCCAATGGGCCGGATCATATGGCTACACCTTC
CASSQWAGSYGYTF
>TRBJ1-3|.|TRBV29-1|.
TGCAGCGTTGAGGACACCACTGCGGGAAACACCATATATTTT
CSVEDTTAGNTIYF
>TRBJ2-4|.|TRBV28|TRBD1
TGTGCCAGCAGTAAAACAGGGGGCAACAAAAACATTCAGTACTTC
CASSKTGGNKNIQYF
>TRBJ2-3|.|TRBV11-1|.
TGTGCCAGCAGCCGGGACTCGGGCGATACGCAGTATTTT
CASSRDSGDTQYF
>TRBJ2-1|.|TRBV5-1|TRBD2
TGCGCCAGCAGCTTGGCTCTAGCGGGGGTTTCCGAGCAGTTCTTC
CASSLALAGVSEQFF
>TRBJ1-5|.|TRBV4-1|TRBD1
TGCGCCAGCAGCCAAGCAGGGGGGCTGAAGCCCCAGCATTTT
CASSQAGGLKPQHF
>TRBJ2-7|.|TRBV7-2|TRBD1
TGTGCCAGCAGCCAAGGACAGGGGGATCTCTACGAGCAGTACTTC
CASSQGQGDLYEQYF
>TRBJ2-5|.|TRBV5-4|TRBD2
TGTGCCAGCAGCTTCGCGGGGGGAAGAGAGACCCAGTACTTC
CASSFAGGRETQYF
>TRBJ1-1|few|TRBV28|.
TGTGCCAGCAGTTCTACGGACAGACTGAACACTGAAGCTTTCTTT
CASSSTDRLNTEAFF
>TRBJ1-1|.|TRBV5-4|.
TGTGCCAGCAGCGGGGTAGACAGATGGAACACTGAAGCTTTCTTT
CASSGVDRWNTEAFF
>TRBJ2-1|few|TRBV7-2|.
TGTGCCAGCAGCCCTCCCCTTGCGGCCCTATCCTACAATGAGCAGTTCTTC
CASSPPLAALSYNEQFF
>TRBJ2-1|few|TRBV5-1|.
TGCGCCAGCAGCCCCAATTTAAACAGGGATGAGCAGTTCTTC
CASSPNLNRDEQFF
>TRBJ2-7|.|TRBV5-1|TRBD2
TGCGCCAGTAGCGAGGCTAGCGGGTTAGGCGAGCAGTACTTC
CASSEASGLGEQYF
>TRBJ2-5|.|TRBV2|TRBD2
TGTGCCAGCAGCCCCCAGACTAGCGGGGGTGAGACCCAGTACTTC
CASSPQTSGGETQYF
>TRBJ2-1|.|TRBV5-6|TRBD1
TGTGCCAGCAGCCTATACACAGGGGTCGGTGGTAGAGGTGAGCAGTTCTTC
CASSLYTGVGGRGEQFF
>TRBJ2-3|few|TRBV9|TRBD2
TGTGCCAGCAGCGTTGGCGGGAGGGATACGCAGTATTTT
CASSVGGRDTQYF
>TRBJ1-2|few|TRBV27|.
TGTGCCAGCAGTCTTAAGGGGAATGGCTACACCTTC
CASSLKGNGYTF
>TRBJ2-5|few|TRBV29-1|TRBD1
TGCAGCGTTGAAGGACCCGGGACAGCAGAAGAGACCCAGTACTTC
CSVEGPGTAEETQYF
>TRBJ2-6|.|TRBV19|TRBD1
TGTGCCAGTAGTCCCTCAGGACAGGGTGGGGCCAACGTCCTGACTTTC
CASSPSGQGGANVLTF
>TRBJ2-3|few|TRBV7-2|.
TGTGCCAGCAGCTTCAGACAGTACACAGATACGCAGTATTTT
CASSFRQYTDTQYF
>TRBJ2-7|.|TRBV11-1|.
TGTGCCAGCAGCTTACCGGGCTCCTACGAGCAGTACTTC
CASSLPGSYEQYF
>TRBJ1-2|.|TRBV6-5|TRBD1
TGTGCCATCATGGACAGGACCAACTATGGCTACACCTTC
CAIMDRTNYGYTF
>TRBJ1-5|.|TRBV7-9|.
TGTGCCAGCAGCTGGTCCAGGGATCAGCCCCAGCATTTT
CASSWSRDQPQHF
>TRBJ1-6|.|TRBV18|TRBD1
TGTGCCAGCTCACCACGACAGGGTAGTAATTCACCCCTCCACTTT
CASSPRQGSNSPLHF
>TRBJ2-3|few|TRBV4-3|.
TGCGCCAGCAGCCAAGGGCTCGTTTCAGATACGCAGTATTTT
CASSQGLVSDTQYF
>TRBJ2-5|few|TRBV7-8|.
TGTGCCAGCAGACGGTACCAAGAGACCCAGTACTTC
CASRRYQETQYF
>TRBJ2-5|few|TRBV7-2|.
TGTGCCAGCAGCTGGCAGGGGCAGGGGGAGACCCAGTACTTC
CASSWQGQGETQYF
>TRBJ2-5|.|TRBV5-1|.
TGCGCCAGCAGCGACCCAAGGACAGACCAAGAGACCCAGTACTTC
CASSDPRTDQETQYF
>TRBJ1-2|few|TRBV9|.
TGTGCCAGCAGTGCGACAGCCGCTAACTATGGCTACACCTTC
CASSATAANYGYTF
>TRBJ1-6|.|TRBV19|.
TGTGCCAGTAGTTTGACAGAGGGGCGGGGACCCCTCCACTTT
CASSLTEGRGPLHF
>TRBJ1-2|.|TRBV28|.
TGTGCCAGCAGTGCCACTACGGCCGGGTTAGGCTACACCTTC
CASSATTAGLGYTF
>TRBJ2-3|.|TRBV2|.
TGTGCCAGCAGTGAACAAACAGATACGCAGTATTTT
CASSEQTDTQYF
>TRBJ2-1|.|TRBV11-2|.
TGTGCCAGCAGCACCACTACCTCCTACAATGAGCAGTTCTTC
CASSTTTSYNEQFF
>TRBJ1-5|.|TRBV7-3|.
TGTGCCAGCAGCCTCAAGAGTGAGCCCCAGCATTTT
CASSLKSEPQHF
>TRBJ2-2|few|TRBV6-6|.
TGTGCCAGCAGTTCCGTCTTGAACACCGGGGAGCTGTTTTTT
CASSSVLNTGELFF
>TRBJ2-7|few|TRBV6-5|TRBD2
TGTGCCAGCAAATTAGCGGGGGGGCAAGACGAGCAGTACTTC
CASKLAGGQDEQYF
>TRBJ1-1|.|TRBV7-3|.
TGTGCCAGCAGCCGTTGGGGGCGGAACACTGAAGCTTTCTTT
CASSRWGRNTEAFF
>TRBJ1-2|.|TRBV18|TRBD1
TGTGCCAGCGAGATGTTACAGGGGAACTATGGCTACACCTTC
CASEMLQGNYGYTF
>TRBJ1-1|.|TRBV5-1|.
TGCGCCAGCAGCTTGGCCGGGGACACTGAAGCTTTCTTT
CASSLAGDTEAFF
>TRBJ2-1|.|TRBV6-5|TRBD2
TGTGCCAGCAGTACTAGCGGACCCTCCTACAATGAGCAGTTCTTC
CASSTSGPSYNEQFF
>TRBJ2-7|.|TRBV4-3|TRBD2
TGCGCCAGCAGCCAACGACCCCCCGGAGCGGCGGGGGGGTCCTACGAGCAGTACTTC
CASSQRPPGAAGGSYEQYF
>TRBJ2-1|few|TRBV4-1|TRBD2
TGCGCCAGCAGCGCACTACTAGCGGCCTACAATGAGCAGTTCTTC
CASSALLAAYNEQFF